This T cell receptor beta chain is from a study of blood T cell repertoires in COVID-19. The wider study: T cells, B-cell-depleted T cells, or PBMCs supplied cDNA or gDNA.

In the authors' workflow: Amplification from reference gene primers served as the basis for estimated nucleated cell counts. Clones were read by immunoSEQ multiplex PCR, and TCRdb kept only the in-frame ones, dropping some. From that table come the V and J calls and clone size; the DNA was used to work out D and trimming. Of 120,000 or so clones listed, about 70% are singletons. V was pared by 2 bases and J by 10 bases, with 7 bases of the junction left unmatched. CDR1 is SGHAT, CDR2 FQNNGV, per germline. The CDR3 spans 13 residues. This clone was counted between two and nine times. The chain combines TRBV11-2 with TRBJ1-1, with 7 bases aligning to TRBD1. The receptor was isolated from a man in his sixties with acute or convalescent COVID-19. Sequenced material: peripheral blood. The DNA for the CDR3 is TGTGCCAGCAGCTTATCAACAGGGGTCGGAGCTTTCTTT. The encoded protein is CASSLSTGVGAFF.